This passage covers 12 T cell receptor beta chains from one sample sequenced in a study of T cells after yellow fever vaccination. One entry per CDR3 protein, called by TCRdb with MiXCR from the 5' RACE reads. The data hold around 200,000 distinct CDR3 sequences, with 11% observed a single time. The sequenced sample was CD8+ T cells sorted from PBMCs, obtained 15 days after the yellow fever booster vaccination. Receptors originate from a man between 18 and 29 years old who received the YFV17D yellow fever vaccine.

This clonotype was counted a few times. CDR3 region: CASSLVLGVGTPNTEAFF. The CDR3 DNA follows: TGTGCCAGCAGCTTAGTCTTGGGGGTTGGTACCCCTAACACTGAAGCTTTCTTT. The rearrangement uses TRBV7-2 and TRBJ1-1; TRBD1 is a possible D gene (5 bases). V was shortened by 1 base and J by 2 bases, with 20 bases between the two germline ends. The CDR3 has 18 amino acids. Germline CDR1 SGHTA, CDR2 FQGNSA. The full variable domain, rest sourced from reference TRBV7-2 and TRBJ1-1, is GAGVSQSPSNKVTEKGKDVELRCDPISGHTALYWYRQSLGQGLEFLIYFQGNSAPDKSGLPSDRFSAERTGGSVSTLTIQRTQQEDSAVYLCASSLVLGVGTPNTEAFFGQGTRLTVV.

The chain joins TRBV4-3 to TRBJ2-1, with D perhaps TRBD2 (6 bases). The CDR3 totals 16 residues. Germline CDR1 LGHNA, CDR2 YSLEER. Trimming left V 1 base short and J 0 bases short, with 10 bases between. The CDR3: CASSQVGLSSYNEQFF. Written as DNA, the CDR3 is TGCGCCAGCAGCCAAGTGGGACTCAGCTCCTACAATGAGCAGTTCTTC.

The rearrangement joins TRBV14 to TRBJ2-3; 10 positions match TRBD2. Trimming removed 3 bases from V and 6 bases from J; junction bases left unmatched: 9. The CDR3 is 16 residues long. The germline gives CDR1 SGHDN, CDR2 FVKESK. This chain's CDR3 is CASSQNERGGADTQYF. Written as DNA, the CDR3 is TGTGCCAGCAGCCAGAACGAGCGGGGGGGAGCTGATACGCAGTATTTT.

V usage is TRBV7-9 and J usage is TRBJ1-1; tentatively, D is TRBD1 (5 bases). Germline values: CDR1 SEHNR, CDR2 FQNEAQ (reference sequence). This CDR3 spans 16 amino acids. Trimming removed 3 bases from V and 1 base from J, with 15 bases in between. The CDR3 region is CASSLGGNRPNTEAFF. The CDR3 DNA is TGTGCCAGCAGCTTGGGGGGGAACAGACCGAACACTGAAGCTTTCTTT.

This clonotype occurred many times. The chain employs TRBV29-1 and TRBJ2-7; 9 positions match TRBD1. Losses at the gene ends were 6 bases for V and 3 bases for J; bases not matched to a gene: 3. Germline-derived CDR1 and CDR2 are SQVTM and ANQGSEA. The CDR3 runs to 12 residues. The CDR3 sequence is CSVQGAGYEQYF. CDR3 in DNA: TGCAGCGTACAGGGGGCAGGCTACGAGCAGTACTTC.

This clonotype was detected only once. CDR3 sequence reads: CSVDDGGRGPTNYGYTF. In nucleotides, the CDR3 is TGCAGCGTTGATGACGGAGGTAGGGGGCCCACTAACTATGGCTACACCTTC. The V gene is TRBV29-1, the J gene TRBJ1-2; 7 positions agree with TRBD1. This CDR3 has 17 residues. The J segment lost 0 bases and the V segment lost 3 bases, leaving 13 bases of the junction unmatched. Germline CDR1 reads SQVTM; CDR2 reads ANQGSEA.

The V call is TRBV2, the J call TRBJ2-4; D perhaps matches TRBD1 (5 bases). From germline, CDR1 is SNHLY and CDR2 FYNNEI. The CDR3 covers 14 residues. V was trimmed by 5 bases and J by 0 bases, leaving 8 bases between them. In DNA form, the CDR3 reads TGTGCCAGCAGTACGACAGTAGCCAAAAACATTCAGTACTTC. Translating gives CASSTTVAKNIQYF. Using reference TRBV2 and TRBJ2-4 for the parts outside the CDR3, the full variable domain is EPEVTQTPSHQVTQMGQEVILRCVPISNHLYFYWYRQILGQKVEFLVSFYNNEISEKSEIFDDQFSVERPDGSNFTLKIRSTKLEDSAMYFCASSTTVAKNIQYFGAGTRLSVL.

This chain connects TRBV24-1 to TRBJ1-4, with TRBD1 as a possible D gene (5 bases). The length of the CDR3 is 18 residues. V lost 4 bases and J 5 bases, leaving 22 bases between the germline ends. From germline, CDR1 is KGHDR and CDR2 SFDVKD. For the CDR3, the DNA is TGTGCCACCAGTGAACCTACCCCTCGGCAGGGATGGAATGAAAAACTGTTTTTT. Translation gives CATSEPTPRQGWNEKLFF.

This clonotype turned up a few times. J is TRBJ2-3 and V is TRBV4-2; 7 nucleotides agree with TRBD2. Germline V gives CDR1 LGHNA, CDR2 YNFKEQ. The junction had 12 bases not matched to a gene; V was cut back by 0 bases and J by 0 bases. The CDR3 has 19 residues. CDR3 coding DNA: TGTGCCAGCAGCCAAGATCTGCTAGCGGTACCATCTAGCACAGATACGCAGTATTTT. Its protein is CASSQDLLAVPSSTDTQYF.

This clonotype was seen more than once but under ten times. This chain connects TRBV5-6 to TRBJ1-5; possible D gene TRBD1, 6 bases. V lost 2 bases and J lost 3, with 9 bases in between. Germline-derived CDR1 and CDR2 are SGHDT and YYEEEE. This CDR3 has 14 residues. The CDR3 loop is CASSLGGNNQPQHF. As DNA, the CDR3 is TGTGCCAGCAGCTTAGGGGGTAACAATCAGCCCCAGCATTTT.

V gene TRBV5-6 combines with J gene TRBJ1-1; D is perhaps TRBD1 (6 bases). Looked up from germline, CDR1 is SGHDT and CDR2 is YYEEEE. Deletions cut 4 bases from V and 4 bases from J, with 11 bases between. CDR3 length: 13 residues. This CDR3 reads CASSEGGFTEAFF. CDR3 coding DNA: TGTGCCAGCAGCGAGGGGGGTTTCACTGAAGCTTTCTTT.

V is TRBV7-9 and J is TRBJ1-6; D is unresolved. Trimming shortened V by 2 bases and J by 14 bases, and 13 bases separated the two germline ends. CDR3 size: 13 residues. Germline lookup yields CDR1 SEHNR and CDR2 FQNEAQ (reference sequence). In DNA form, the CDR3 reads TGTGCCAGCAGCTTATGGCCCGACGGCGCCCTCCACTTT. This codes for CASSLWPDGALHF. The full variable domain, its missing parts supplied by reference TRBV7-9 and TRBJ1-6, is DTGVSQNPRHKITKRGQNVTFRCDPISEHNRLYWYRQTLGQGPEFLTYFQNEAQLEKSRLLSDRFSAERPKGSFSTLEIQRTEQGDSAMYLCASSLWPDGALHFGNGTRLTVT.